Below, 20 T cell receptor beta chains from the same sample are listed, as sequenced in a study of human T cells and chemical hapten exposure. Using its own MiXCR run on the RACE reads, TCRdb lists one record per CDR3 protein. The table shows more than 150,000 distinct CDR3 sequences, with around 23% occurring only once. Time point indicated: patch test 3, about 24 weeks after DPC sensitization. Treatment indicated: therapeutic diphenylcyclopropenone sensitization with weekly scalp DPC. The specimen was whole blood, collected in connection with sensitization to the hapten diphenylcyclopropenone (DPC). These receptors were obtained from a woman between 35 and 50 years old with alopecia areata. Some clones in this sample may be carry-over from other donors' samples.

The CDR3 DNA reads TGTGCCAGCTGGGACAGTAGCACAGATACGCAGTATTTT. Translation: CASWDSSTDTQYF. The chain uses TRBV27 and TRBJ2-3; 7 nucleotides line up with TRBD1. V shed 8 bases, J shed 0 bases, and the junction held 2 bases outside the gene matches. This CDR3 is 13 amino acids long. In germline, CDR1 is MNHEY, CDR2 SMNVEV (reference sequence).

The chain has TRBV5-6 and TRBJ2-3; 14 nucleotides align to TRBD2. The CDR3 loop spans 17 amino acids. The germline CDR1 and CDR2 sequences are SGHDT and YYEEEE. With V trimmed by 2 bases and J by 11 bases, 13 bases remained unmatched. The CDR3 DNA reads TGTGCCAGCAGCTTCAGGGGGACTAGCGGGAGAGGAGAGGGGCAGTATTTT. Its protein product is CASSFRGTSGRGEGQYF.

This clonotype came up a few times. The CDR3 DNA sequence: TGCAGTGTTGGGGGGGGCCGCAGCTCCTACAATGAGCAGTTCTTC. This translates into CSVGGGRSSYNEQFF. The chain couples TRBV20-1 to TRBJ2-1; weak D call: TRBD2 (7 bases). In germline, CDR1 is DFQATT, CDR2 SNEGSKA (reference sequence). V shed 7 bases and J shed 0 bases, with 16 bases lying between them. The CDR3 has 15 residues.

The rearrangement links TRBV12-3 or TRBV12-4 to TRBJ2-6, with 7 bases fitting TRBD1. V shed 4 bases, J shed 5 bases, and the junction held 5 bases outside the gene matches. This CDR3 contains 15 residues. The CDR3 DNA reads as TGTGCCAGCAGTTCGCAACAGGGGAGGGCCAACGTCCTGACTTTC. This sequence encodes CASSSQQGRANVLTF.

This chain's CDR3 is CASSPRTSGGEEQYF. CDR3 sequence (DNA): TGTGCCAGCAGTCCCCGGACTAGCGGAGGAGAGGAGCAGTACTTC. The genes are TRBV28 and TRBJ2-7, with TRBD2 identical over 10 bases. The V gene's germline CDR1 is MDHEN and CDR2 SYDVKM. V dropped 5 bases and J dropped 7; count of bases not matched to a gene: 11. The CDR3 covers 15 residues.

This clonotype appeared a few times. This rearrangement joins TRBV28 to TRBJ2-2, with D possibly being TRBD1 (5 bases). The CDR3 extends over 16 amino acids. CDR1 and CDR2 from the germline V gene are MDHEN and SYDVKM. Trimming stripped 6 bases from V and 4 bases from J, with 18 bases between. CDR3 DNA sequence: TGTGCCAGCAGCACCGTTCAGGGTATAGCCACCGGGGAGCTGTTTTTT. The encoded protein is CASSTVQGIATGELFF.

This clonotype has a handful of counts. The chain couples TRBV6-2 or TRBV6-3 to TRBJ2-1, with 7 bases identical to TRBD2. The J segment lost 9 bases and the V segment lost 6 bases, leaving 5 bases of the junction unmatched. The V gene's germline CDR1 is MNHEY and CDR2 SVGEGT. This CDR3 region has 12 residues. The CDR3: CASSPGLVEQFF. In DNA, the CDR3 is TGTGCCAGCAGCCCTGGACTAGTTGAGCAGTTCTTC.

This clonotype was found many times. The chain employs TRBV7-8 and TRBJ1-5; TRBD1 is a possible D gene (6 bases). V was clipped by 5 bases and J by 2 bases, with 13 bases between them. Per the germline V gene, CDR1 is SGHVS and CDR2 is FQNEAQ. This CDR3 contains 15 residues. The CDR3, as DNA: TGTGCCAGCAGCCCGCAACAGGGTCGCAATCAGCCCCAGCATTTT. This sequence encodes CASSPQQGRNQPQHF.

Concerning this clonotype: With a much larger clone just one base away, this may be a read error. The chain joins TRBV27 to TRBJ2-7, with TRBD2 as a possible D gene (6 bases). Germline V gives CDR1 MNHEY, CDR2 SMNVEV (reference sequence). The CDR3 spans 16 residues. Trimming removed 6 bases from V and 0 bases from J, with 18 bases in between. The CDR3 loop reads CASRLLAMGSSYEQYF. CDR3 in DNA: TGTGCCAGCAGACTCCTAGCGATGGGGAGCTCCTACGAGCAGTACTTC.

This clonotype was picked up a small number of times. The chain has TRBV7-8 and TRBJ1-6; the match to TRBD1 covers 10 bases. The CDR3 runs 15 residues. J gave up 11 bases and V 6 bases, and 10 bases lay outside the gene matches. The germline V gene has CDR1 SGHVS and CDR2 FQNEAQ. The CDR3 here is CASSRAGQGQAPLHF. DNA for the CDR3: TGTGCCAGCAGTCGGGCGGGACAGGGGCAGGCACCCCTCCACTTT.

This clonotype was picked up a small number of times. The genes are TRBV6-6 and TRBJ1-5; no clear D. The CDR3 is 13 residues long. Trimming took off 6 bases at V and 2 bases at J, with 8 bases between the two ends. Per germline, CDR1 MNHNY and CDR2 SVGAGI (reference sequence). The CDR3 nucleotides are TGTGCCAGCAGGTCCTCCCGCAATCAGCCCCAGCATTTT. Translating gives CASRSSRNQPQHF.

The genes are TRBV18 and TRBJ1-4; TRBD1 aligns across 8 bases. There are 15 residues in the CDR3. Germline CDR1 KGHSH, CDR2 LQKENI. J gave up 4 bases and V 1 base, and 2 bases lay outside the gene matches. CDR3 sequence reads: CASSPLGQGNEKLFF. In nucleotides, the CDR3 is TGTGCCAGCTCACCACTCGGACAGGGTAATGAAAAACTGTTTTTT.

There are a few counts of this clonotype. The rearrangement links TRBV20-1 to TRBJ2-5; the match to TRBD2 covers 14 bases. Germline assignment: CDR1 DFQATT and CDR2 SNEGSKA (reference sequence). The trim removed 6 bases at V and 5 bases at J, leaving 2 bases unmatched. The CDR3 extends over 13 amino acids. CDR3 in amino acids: CSAGLAGAETQYF. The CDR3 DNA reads TGCAGTGCGGGACTAGCGGGAGCTGAGACCCAGTACTTC.

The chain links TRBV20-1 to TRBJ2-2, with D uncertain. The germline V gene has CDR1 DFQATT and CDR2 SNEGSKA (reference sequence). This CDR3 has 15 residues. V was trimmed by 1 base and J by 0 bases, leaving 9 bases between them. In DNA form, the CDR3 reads TGCAGTGCTAGAGGCGACATTGCGAACACCGGGGAGCTGTTTTTT. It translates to CSARGDIANTGELFF.

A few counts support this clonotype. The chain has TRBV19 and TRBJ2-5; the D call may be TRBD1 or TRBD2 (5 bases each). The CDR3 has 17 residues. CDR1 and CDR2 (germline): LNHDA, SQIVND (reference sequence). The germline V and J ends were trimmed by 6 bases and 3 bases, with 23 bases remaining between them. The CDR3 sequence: CASSLSGRFERKETQYF. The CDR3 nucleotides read TGTGCCAGTAGCCTGTCGGGGCGATTCGAGAGGAAAGAGACCCAGTACTTC.

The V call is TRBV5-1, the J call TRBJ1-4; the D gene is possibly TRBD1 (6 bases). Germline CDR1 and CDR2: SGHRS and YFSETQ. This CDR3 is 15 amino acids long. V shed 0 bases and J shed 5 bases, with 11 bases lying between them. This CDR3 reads CASSLAGQMNEKLFF. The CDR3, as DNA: TGCGCCAGCAGCTTGGCCGGACAGATGAATGAAAAACTGTTTTTT. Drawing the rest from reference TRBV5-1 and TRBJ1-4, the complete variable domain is KAGVTQTPRYLIKTRGQQVTLSCSPISGHRSVSWYQQTPGQGLQFLFEYFSETQRNKGNFPGRFSGRQFSNSRSEMNVSTLELGDSALYLCASSLAGQMNEKLFFGSGTQLSVL.

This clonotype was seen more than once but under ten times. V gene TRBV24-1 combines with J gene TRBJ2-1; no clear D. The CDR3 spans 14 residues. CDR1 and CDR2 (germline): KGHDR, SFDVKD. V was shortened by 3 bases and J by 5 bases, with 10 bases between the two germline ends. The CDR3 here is CATSDPRTHNEQFF. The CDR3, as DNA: TGTGCCACCAGTGATCCCCGGACCCACAATGAGCAGTTCTTC.

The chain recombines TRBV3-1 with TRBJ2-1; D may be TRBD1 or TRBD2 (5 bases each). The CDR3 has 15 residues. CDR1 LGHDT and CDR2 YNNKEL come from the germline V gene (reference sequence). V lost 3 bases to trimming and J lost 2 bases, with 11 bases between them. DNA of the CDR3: TGTGCCAGCAGCCAGTGGCTGGGGGCCTACAATGAGCAGTTCTTC. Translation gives CASSQWLGAYNEQFF.

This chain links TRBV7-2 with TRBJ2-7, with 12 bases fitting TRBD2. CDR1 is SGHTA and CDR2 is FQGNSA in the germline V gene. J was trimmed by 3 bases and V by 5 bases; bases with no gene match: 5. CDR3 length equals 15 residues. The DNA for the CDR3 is TGTGCCAGCAGCACGAGGACTAGCGGGGTCTACGAGCAGTACTTC. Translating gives CASSTRTSGVYEQYF.

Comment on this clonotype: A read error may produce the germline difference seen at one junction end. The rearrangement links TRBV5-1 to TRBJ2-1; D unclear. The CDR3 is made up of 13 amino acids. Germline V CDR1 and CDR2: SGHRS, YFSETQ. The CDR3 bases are TGTGCCAGCAGCTTAGGTACAGTAAATGAGCAGTTCTTC. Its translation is CASSLGTVNEQFF.